This T cell receptor (beta chain) was recovered during a study of human thymus T cells. Generated by immunoSEQ multiplex PCR, the TCRdb table keeps only in-frame clones and is missing some. The sample includes about 60,000 clones, 90% to 95% of them seen just once. The CDR3 has 15 residues. Trimming took off 0 bases at V and 0 bases at J, with 7 bases between the two ends. The germline gives CDR1 SGHRS, CDR2 YFSETQ. This receptor was obtained from a boy younger than two with a congenital heart defect but otherwise immunologically healthy. Sequencing used blood. The rearrangement uses TRBV5-1 and TRBJ1-5; D remains ambiguous. The chain's CDR3 is CASSLDGYSNQPQHF. The CDR3 DNA follows: TGCGCCAGCAGCTTGGACGGATATAGCAATCAGCCCCAGCATTTT.